The 14 T cell receptor beta chains below come from one sample, sequenced in a study of PD-1 blockade in classical Hodgkin lymphoma. Time point described: cycle 4 day 1 (C4D1), after six to seven weeks of nivolumab. After autologous stem cell transplantation all patients relapsed, and prior brentuximab vedotin exposure differed between cohorts. Generated by immunoSEQ multiplex PCR, the TCRdb table keeps only in-frame clones and is missing some. Of tens of thousands of clones in the sample, approximately 80% are singletons; the top ten hold under 20%. This sample comprised peripheral blood mononuclear cells (PBMCs), obtained before the fourth cycle of nivolumab. These receptor sequences come from a human donor with classical Hodgkin lymphoma.

The chain carries TRBV7-6 and TRBJ1-1; D perhaps matches TRBD1 (5 bases). This CDR3 comprises 15 residues. Looked up from germline, CDR1 is SGHVS and CDR2 is FNYEAQ. Trimming took off 5 bases at V and 1 base at J, with 14 bases between the two ends. CDR3 bases: TGTGCCAGCAGCGGAAATAACCAGGGGAACACTGAAGCTTTCTTT. It is translated as CASSGNNQGNTEAFF.

This clone turned up a few times. V is TRBV10-3 and J is TRBJ2-3, with a weak D call TRBD2 (5 bases). Germline V gene lookup returns CDR1 ENHRY and CDR2 SYGVKD. The CDR3 covers 16 residues. Trimming cost V 3 bases and J 0 bases, with 13 bases left between them. In nucleotides, the CDR3 is TGTGCCATCAGTGACTCGTCGGGGTTTAGCACAGATACGCAGTATTTT. Translated: CAISDSSGFSTDTQYF.

The chain employs TRBV29-1 and TRBJ2-1, with TRBD2 matching over 8 bases. The ends lost 6 bases at V and 3 bases at J; junction bases unmatched: 7. The germline V gene has CDR1 SQVTM and CDR2 ANQGSEA. This CDR3 comprises 14 residues. Here the CDR3 reads CSVPAGEIYNEQFF. The CDR3 DNA reads TGCAGCGTGCCAGCGGGAGAAATCTACAATGAGCAGTTCTTC.

The chain links TRBV4-1 to TRBJ2-1, with D possibly matching TRBD2 (6 bases). The CDR3 is 15 residues long. Trimming cost V 0 bases and J 2 bases, with 8 bases left between them. The germline CDR1 and CDR2 sequences are MGHRA and YSYEKL. CDR3 in amino acids: CASSQDPSAYNEQFF. The CDR3 DNA follows: TGCGCCAGCAGCCAAGATCCTAGCGCCTACAATGAGCAGTTCTTC.

This clone was seen a handful of times. V gene TRBV28 combines with J gene TRBJ1-2; D may be TRBD1 (6 bases). The length of the CDR3 is 14 residues. CDR1 and CDR2 from the germline V gene are MDHEN and SYDVKM. V lost 9 bases to trimming and J lost 8 bases, with 22 bases between them. The chain's CDR3 is CASRPLARGGGYTF. CDR3 bases: TGTGCCAGTCGGCCTCTGGCCAGGGGCGGAGGCTACACCTTC.

Notes on this clone: An end of the junction differs from the germline gene, which may be a read error. The chain links TRBV5-1 to TRBJ2-5; 7 bases match TRBD2. From germline, CDR1 is SGHRS and CDR2 YFSETQ. The CDR3 has 17 residues. In DNA form, the CDR3 reads TGCGCCAGCAGCTTATGGGTTCTAGCGGACCGCCAAGGGACCCAGTACTTC. Its translation: CASSLWVLADRQGTQYF.

CDR3 protein: CASIGPENSPLHF. The CDR3 DNA sequence: TGTGCCAGTATTGGACCAGAAAATTCACCCCTCCACTTT. This rearrangement joins TRBV19 to TRBJ1-6; D ambiguous. V lost 7 bases and J 7 bases, leaving 11 bases between the germline ends. From germline, CDR1 is LNHDA and CDR2 SQIVND (reference sequence). This CDR3 is 13 amino acids long.

CDR3 DNA sequence: TGTGCCAGCAGCTTTTTATATAGGGATAGCGGGATCGACACAGATACGCAGTATTTT. Translating gives CASSFLYRDSGIDTDTQYF. The gene calls are TRBV5-5 and TRBJ2-3; the match to TRBD2 covers 8 bases. The V gene's germline CDR1 is SGHKS and CDR2 YYEKEE (reference sequence). V lost 2 bases, J lost 2 bases, and 16 bases stayed unmatched. This CDR3 comprises 19 residues.

This clone has just a few counts. The genes are TRBV2 and TRBJ1-1, with 7 bases that match TRBD1. CDR3 length: 12 residues. The germline V gene has CDR1 SNHLY and CDR2 FYNNEI. V lost 7 bases to trimming and J lost 8 bases; unmatched junction nucleotides: 7. The CDR3 reads CASTGDSGEAFF. The CDR3, as DNA: TGTGCCAGCACCGGGGACAGCGGAGAAGCTTTCTTT.

The genes are TRBV5-4 and TRBJ1-1; D gene ambiguous. Per germline, CDR1 SGHNT and CDR2 YYREEE (reference sequence). This CDR3 contains 15 residues. V dropped 0 bases and J dropped 5 bases, with 14 bases sitting between them. For the CDR3, the DNA is TGTGCCAGCAGCTTGGTTGGCCTAATGGGGACTGAAGCTTTCTTT. It codes for CASSLVGLMGTEAFF.

A remark on this clone: Other nucleotide sequences from this sample produce the same CDR3. CDR3 amino acids: CASSVGYGYTF. CDR3 DNA: TGTGCCAGCAGCGTCGGCTATGGCTACACCTTC. The rearrangement joins TRBV9 to TRBJ1-2; unclear D gene. The V gene's germline CDR1 is SGDLS and CDR2 YYNGEE. V gave up 2 bases and J gave up 4 bases, with 3 bases separating them. This CDR3 has 11 amino acids.

The chain is built from TRBV27 and TRBJ1-1; 8 bases map to TRBD1. The CDR3 loop spans 15 amino acids. The J segment lost 8 bases and the V segment lost 4 bases, leaving 12 bases of the junction unmatched. The germline V gene encodes CDR1 MNHEY and CDR2 SMNVEV (reference sequence). CDR3 amino acids: CASSSPGQGTGEAFF. Written as DNA, the CDR3 is TGTGCCAGCAGTTCCCCCGGACAGGGAACGGGGGAAGCTTTCTTT.

This clone was recorded only once. The chain uses TRBV5-4 and TRBJ1-5; TRBD1 is a possible D gene (5 bases). This CDR3 comprises 17 residues. Germline V gene lookup returns CDR1 SGHNT and CDR2 YYREEE (reference sequence). Trimming removed 4 bases at V and 0 bases at J, with 17 bases between. The CDR3 here is CASSHLRVGASNQPQHF. The DNA of the CDR3 is TGTGCCAGCAGCCACCTGAGGGTAGGGGCTAGCAATCAGCCCCAGCATTTT.

The CDR3 sequence is CASSLGSGGAYIQYF. The CDR3 DNA follows: TGTGCCAGCAGTTTAGGGTCCGGCGGGGCATATATTCAGTACTTC. This sequence joins TRBV27 and TRBJ2-4; D perhaps matches TRBD2 (6 bases). Trimming left V 2 bases short and J 10 bases short, with 18 bases between. The CDR3 has 15 residues. Looked up from germline, CDR1 is MNHEY and CDR2 is SMNVEV (reference sequence).